This TCR beta chain was documented in a study of cytomegalovirus exposure and HLA in healthy donors. A word on this clone: What it binds is not known.

V was shortened by 8 bases and J by 4 bases, with 18 bases between the two germline ends. Germline CDR1 GTSNPN, CDR2 SVGIG (reference sequence). This CDR3 region has 14 residues. PCR amplification relied on 60 Vbeta primers (plus 13 Jbeta primers). The data were produced by immunoSEQ multiplex PCR, yet TCRdb's version contains in-frame clones alone and is incomplete. This sample has 200,000 or so clones, with more than 75% found just once. Everyone who donated was a healthy bone marrow donor. Whole-study results and caveats: Later analysis suggested links between common viral pathogens and several top significant clusters. Cytomegalovirus-associated status was assigned to 164 TCR beta chains. Exclusion applied to some V segments, including TRBV6-2 and TRBV6-3, as they were indistinguishable.

The origin of this receptor is a woman between 50 and 59 years old in good health and CMV-seropositive. Sequences were obtained from PBMCs. V gene TRBV30 combines with J gene TRBJ2-1; D remains unclear. CDR3 DNA sequence: TGTGCCGTATCGATGACGGAGCCTTACAATGAGCAGTTCTTC. Protein: CAVSMTEPYNEQFF.